The source of this TCR beta chain is a study of cytomegalovirus exposure and HLA in healthy donors. The germline V gene encodes CDR1 ENHRY and CDR2 SYGVKD. The CDR3 contains 13 residues. Trimming stripped 3 bases from V and 7 bases from J, with 12 bases between. With 60 Vbeta and 13 Jbeta primers, the PCR was carried out. TCRdb's copy holds only in-frame clones and misses some; the assay was immunoSEQ multiplex PCR. The sample spans 90,000 to 150,000 clones; the ten largest clones claim around 4%. General study findings and limits: 150 or so TCR beta chains were listed as cytomegalovirus-associated. It was in a later analysis that TCR association rates were seen to vary by HLA locus, highest for DRB1 and lowest for HLA-C. TCR beta sequences reportedly predicted most subjects' HLA-A and HLA-B alleles accurately.

A note on this clone: Its specificity is not known.

The rearrangement joins TRBV10-3 to TRBJ1-1; D uncertain. The sequence was obtained from a man between 18 and 29 years old in good health and CMV-seronegative. The sample comprised PBMCs. Here the CDR3 reads CAISDIAGIEAFF. The CDR3 region has the DNA TGTGCCATCAGTGATATTGCGGGAATTGAAGCTTTCTTT.